Shown below are 3 T cell receptor beta chains from a single sample sequenced in a study of spatial heterogeneity in lung cancer. For these receptors, no antigen is known. TCRdb reprocessed the 5' RACE reads with MiXCR, giving one entry per CDR3 protein. Among about 100,000 distinct CDR3 sequences listed, under 4.5% were seen once. Study-wide results and caveats: The number of expanded tumor alpha and beta chains correlated with mutation number.

Described time point: sample taken at primary tumor resection. The source was lung tumor tissue, collected at surgery. Receptor source: a male donor with early-stage non-small cell lung cancer.

This clonotype has a count of ten or more. The rearrangement joins TRBV6-1 to TRBJ1-1; D is unclear. V lost 0 bases, J lost 1 base, and 6 bases lay in between. Per germline, CDR1 MNHNS and CDR2 SASEGT. This CDR3 is 14 amino acids long. The CDR3 sequence: CASSEALGNTEAFF. Here the CDR3 DNA reads TGTGCCAGCAGTGAAGCATTAGGGAACACTGAAGCTTTCTTT.

In this sample, this clonotype turned up many times. The chain recombines TRBV20-1 with TRBJ2-5; D is ambiguous. The germline V and J ends were trimmed by 5 bases and 8 bases, with 18 bases remaining between them. Germline CDR1 DFQATT, CDR2 SNEGSKA (reference sequence). The CDR3 is 13 amino acids. CDR3 residues: CSAPLDLSITQYF. CDR3 DNA sequence: TGCAGTGCTCCTTTAGATCTCTCCATTACCCAGTACTTC.

This clonotype was seen many times. The chain is built from TRBV2 and TRBJ2-5; D might be TRBD1 (5 bases). V lost 6 bases, J lost 5 bases, and 13 bases lay in between. This CDR3 comprises 13 residues. Germline CDR1 is SNHLY and CDR2 is FYNNEI. The CDR3 protein is CASRPDSKETQYF. In DNA, the CDR3 is TGTGCCAGCAGACCCGACAGCAAGGAGACCCAGTACTTC.